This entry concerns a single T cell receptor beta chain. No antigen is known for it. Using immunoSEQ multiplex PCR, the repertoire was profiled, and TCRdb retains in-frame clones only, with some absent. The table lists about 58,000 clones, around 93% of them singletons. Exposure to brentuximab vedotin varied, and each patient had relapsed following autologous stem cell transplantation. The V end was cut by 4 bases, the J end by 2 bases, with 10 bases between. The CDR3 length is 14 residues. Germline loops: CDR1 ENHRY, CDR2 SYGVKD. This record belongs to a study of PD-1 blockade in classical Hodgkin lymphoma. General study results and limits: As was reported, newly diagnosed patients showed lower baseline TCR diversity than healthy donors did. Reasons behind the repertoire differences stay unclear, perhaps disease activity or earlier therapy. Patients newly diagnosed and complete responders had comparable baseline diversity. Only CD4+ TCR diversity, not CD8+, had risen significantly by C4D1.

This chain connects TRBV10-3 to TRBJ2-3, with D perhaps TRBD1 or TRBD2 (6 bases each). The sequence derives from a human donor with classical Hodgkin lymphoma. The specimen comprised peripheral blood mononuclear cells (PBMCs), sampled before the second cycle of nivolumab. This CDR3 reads CAISGGGLTDTQYF. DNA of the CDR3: TGTGCCATCAGTGGTGGGGGGCTCACAGATACGCAGTATTTT.